The 14 T cell receptor beta chains reported below all come from one sample, sequenced in a study of T cells after somatic rescue of genetic block. Profiled with immunoSEQ multiplex PCR; TCRdb holds only in-frame clones, not every one. In the table there are roughly 11,000 clones, around 67% of which are singletons. The specimen was peripheral blood mononuclear cells (PBMCs). The receptors originated from a boy under 18.

The chain links TRBV5-1 to TRBJ1-1; D uncertain. V gave up 7 bases and J gave up 0 bases, with 4 bases separating them. The CDR3 extends over 11 amino acids. Germline CDR1 is SGHRS and CDR2 is YFSETQ. The chain's CDR3 is CASALNTEAFF. The CDR3 DNA is TGCGCCAGCGCCCTGAACACTGAAGCTTTCTTT. The full variable domain, in which reference TRBV5-1 and TRBJ1-1 provide the parts outside the CDR3, is KAGVTQTPRYLIKTRGQQVTLSCSPISGHRSVSWYQQTPGQGLQFLFEYFSETQRNKGNFPGRFSGRQFSNSRSEMNVSTLELGDSALYLCASALNTEAFFGQGTRLTVV.

The genes are TRBV30 and TRBJ2-3, with D possibly being TRBD2 (5 bases). The CDR3 loop spans 15 amino acids. V was cut by 0 bases and J by 4 bases, with 14 bases left in between. Germline V CDR1 and CDR2: GTSNPN, SVGIG (reference sequence). DNA of the CDR3: TGTGCCTGGAGTGTACGGGGTCTAGCAGCAGATACGCAGTATTTT. Protein product: CAWSVRGLAADTQYF.

The J gene is TRBJ2-7, the V gene TRBV11-3; D perhaps matches TRBD1 (6 bases). Trimming removed 4 bases from V and 2 bases from J, with 6 bases in between. The CDR3 totals 12 residues. Germline V CDR1 and CDR2: SGHNT, YENEEA. This CDR3 is CASSSGAYEQYF. The CDR3 region has the DNA TGTGCCAGCAGCTCAGGGGCCTACGAGCAGTACTTC.

Here the CDR3 DNA reads TGTGCCAGCAGCGGGCCGTACCAGGGGGGAAGTGAAAAACTGTTTTTT. Translated, it gives CASSGPYQGGSEKLFF. V gene TRBV7-9 combines with J gene TRBJ1-4; 7 nucleotides align to TRBD1. V lost 5 bases to trimming and J lost 7 bases; unmatched junction nucleotides: 13. Germline loops: CDR1 SEHNR, CDR2 FQNEAQ (reference sequence). The CDR3 spans 16 residues.

The gene calls are TRBV13 and TRBJ1-1; D might be TRBD1 (6 bases). Trimming removed 3 bases from V and 3 bases from J, with 11 bases in between. CDR3 length: 14 amino acids. The germline V gene has CDR1 PRHDT and CDR2 FYEKMQ (reference sequence). CDR3 sequence: CASSFRGGDTEAFF. The CDR3 DNA sequence: TGTGCCAGCAGCTTCAGAGGGGGGGACACTGAAGCTTTCTTT. The variable domain in full, with the rest retrieved from reference TRBV13 and TRBJ1-1, is AAGVIQSPRHLIKEKRETATLKCYPIPRHDTVYWYQQGPGQDPQFLISFYEKMQSDKGSIPDRFSAQQFSDYHSELNMSSLELGDSALYFCASSFRGGDTEAFFGQGTRLTVV.

The table lists this clone with a count of one. V gene TRBV6-5 combines with J gene TRBJ1-1, with D possibly matching TRBD1 (6 bases). The CDR3 runs 12 residues. The ends were cut back, 7 bases at V and 11 bases at J, with 17 bases in the middle. Per germline, CDR1 MNHEY and CDR2 SVGAGI. The CDR3 region has the DNA TGTGCCAGCAAATCGGGAAGGGGGAGCGCTTTCTTT. It specifies CASKSGRGSAFF.

The V and J genes are TRBV7-9 and TRBJ2-5; 7 bases agree with TRBD1. The germline CDR1 and CDR2 sequences are SEHNR and FQNEAQ (reference sequence). The CDR3 has 14 amino acids. V shed 5 bases and J 4 bases; nucleotides not matched to a gene: 7. The CDR3 reads CASSDRAGGETQYF. The CDR3 DNA reads TGTGCCAGCAGCGATCGGGCAGGGGGAGAGACCCAGTACTTC.

V gene TRBV2 combines with J gene TRBJ1-3; tentatively, D is TRBD1 (5 bases). Per germline, CDR1 SNHLY and CDR2 FYNNEI. Trimming took 7 bases from V and 5 from J, leaving 15 bases between them. The CDR3 is 14 amino acids. CDR3 region: CASTLGGPRNTIYF. The CDR3 DNA sequence: TGTGCCAGCACCCTGGGGGGTCCAAGAAACACCATATATTTT.

The sample holds a few counts of this clone. This chain joins TRBV5-4 and TRBJ2-7; 7 bases are shared with TRBD1. Germline V lookup: CDR1 SGHNT, CDR2 YYREEE (reference sequence). Trimming at V came to 2 bases and at J to 5 bases, leaving 10 bases not matched to a gene. This CDR3 has 15 residues. This CDR3 is CASSFPGTVGHEQYF. CDR3 nucleotides: TGTGCCAGCAGCTTTCCCGGGACAGTAGGCCACGAGCAGTACTTC.

The gene calls are TRBV30 and TRBJ1-5; 9 bases map to TRBD1. CDR1 is GTSNPN, CDR2 SVGIG, per germline (reference sequence). V shed 2 bases and J 6 bases; nucleotides not matched to a gene: 11. The CDR3 consists of 16 residues. CDR3 amino acids: CAWSLRGQGLAQPQHF. The CDR3 nucleotides read TGTGCCTGGAGTTTAAGGGGACAGGGTCTCGCTCAGCCCCAGCATTTT.

V and J are TRBV19 and TRBJ1-3; D gene ambiguous. This CDR3 spans 15 amino acids. Trimming stripped 10 bases from V and 0 bases from J, with 16 bases between. Germline CDR1 LNHDA, CDR2 SQIVND (reference sequence). CDR3 DNA sequence: TGTGCCACCAAACCCCCCGTGAGCTCTGGAAACACCATATATTTT. Translating gives CATKPPVSSGNTIYF.

This clone occurred a few times. The chain employs TRBV7-2 and TRBJ2-7; 12 bases line up with TRBD2. CDR3 size: 19 residues. J was trimmed by 0 bases and V by 0 bases; bases with no gene match: 9. Germline V gives CDR1 SGHTA, CDR2 FQGNSA. The CDR3 loop is CASSLASLASGGDSYEQYF. The CDR3 DNA sequence: TGTGCCAGCAGCTTAGCCTCCTTAGCTAGCGGGGGGGACTCCTACGAGCAGTACTTC.

This clone was observed once. The J gene is TRBJ2-7, the V gene TRBV5-4, with TRBD1 identical over 8 bases. This CDR3 has 16 amino acids. The V gene end was trimmed by 4 bases and the J gene end by 4 bases; junction bases not matched to a gene: 13. Per the germline V gene, CDR1 is SGHNT and CDR2 is YYREEE (reference sequence). The CDR3 spells CASSLGQGPSMYEQYF. The CDR3, as DNA: TGTGCCAGCAGCCTAGGACAGGGCCCCTCCATGTACGAGCAGTACTTC.

This rearrangement joins TRBV19 to TRBJ2-7; possibly TRBD1 for D (6 bases). CDR1 LNHDA and CDR2 SQIVND come from the germline V gene (reference sequence). This CDR3 has 14 amino acids. Trimming stripped 7 bases from V and 2 bases from J, with 15 bases between. CDR3 protein: CASKGRQAPYEQYF. CDR3 bases: TGTGCCAGTAAGGGGAGACAGGCCCCCTACGAGCAGTACTTC.